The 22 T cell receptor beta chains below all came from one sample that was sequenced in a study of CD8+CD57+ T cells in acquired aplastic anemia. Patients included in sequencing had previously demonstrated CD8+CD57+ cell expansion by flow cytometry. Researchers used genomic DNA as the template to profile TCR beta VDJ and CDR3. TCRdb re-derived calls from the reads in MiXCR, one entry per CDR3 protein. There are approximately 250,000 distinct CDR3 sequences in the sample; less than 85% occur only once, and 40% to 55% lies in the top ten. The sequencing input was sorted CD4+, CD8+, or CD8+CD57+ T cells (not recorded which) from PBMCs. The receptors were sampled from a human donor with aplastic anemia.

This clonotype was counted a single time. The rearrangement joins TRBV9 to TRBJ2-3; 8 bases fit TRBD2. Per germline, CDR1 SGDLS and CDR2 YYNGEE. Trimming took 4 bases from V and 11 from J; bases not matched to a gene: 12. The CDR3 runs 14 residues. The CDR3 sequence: CASSLAGRSTKQYF. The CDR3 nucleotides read TGTGCCAGCAGCTTAGCGGGACGGAGCACAAAGCAGTATTTT.

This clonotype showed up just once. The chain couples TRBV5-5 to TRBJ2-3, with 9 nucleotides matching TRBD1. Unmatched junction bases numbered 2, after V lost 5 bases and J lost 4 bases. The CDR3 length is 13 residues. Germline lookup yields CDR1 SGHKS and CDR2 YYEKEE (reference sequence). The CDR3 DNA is TGTGCCAGCAGGACAGGGGGACCAGATACGCAGTATTTT. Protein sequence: CASRTGGPDTQYF.

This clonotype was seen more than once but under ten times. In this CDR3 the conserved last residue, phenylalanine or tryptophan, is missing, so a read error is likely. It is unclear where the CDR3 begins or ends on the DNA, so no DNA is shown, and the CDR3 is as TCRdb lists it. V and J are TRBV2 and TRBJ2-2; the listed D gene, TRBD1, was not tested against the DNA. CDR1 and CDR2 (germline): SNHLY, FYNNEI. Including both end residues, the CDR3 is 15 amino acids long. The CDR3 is CASSESYSNQPQQFG.

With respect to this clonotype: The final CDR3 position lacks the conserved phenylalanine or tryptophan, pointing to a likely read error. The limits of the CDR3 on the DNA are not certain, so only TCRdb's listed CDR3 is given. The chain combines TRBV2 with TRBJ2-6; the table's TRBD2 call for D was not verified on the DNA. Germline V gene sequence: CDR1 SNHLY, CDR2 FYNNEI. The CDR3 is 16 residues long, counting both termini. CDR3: CASSLAGSDTANVLPG.

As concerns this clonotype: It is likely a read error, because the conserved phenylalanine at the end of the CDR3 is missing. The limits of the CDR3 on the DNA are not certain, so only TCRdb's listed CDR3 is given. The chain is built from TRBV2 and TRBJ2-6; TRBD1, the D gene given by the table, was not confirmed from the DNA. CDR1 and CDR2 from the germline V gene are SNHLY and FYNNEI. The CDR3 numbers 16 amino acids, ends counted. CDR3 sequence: CASSDGGSHGHNFVTG.

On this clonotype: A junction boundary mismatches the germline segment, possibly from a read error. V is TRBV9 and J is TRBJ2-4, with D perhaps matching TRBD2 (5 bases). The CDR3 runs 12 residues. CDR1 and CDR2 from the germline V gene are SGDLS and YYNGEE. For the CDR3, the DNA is TGTGCCAGCGGCGGAGACGGGAACACCTACTATTTC. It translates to CASGGDGNTYYF.

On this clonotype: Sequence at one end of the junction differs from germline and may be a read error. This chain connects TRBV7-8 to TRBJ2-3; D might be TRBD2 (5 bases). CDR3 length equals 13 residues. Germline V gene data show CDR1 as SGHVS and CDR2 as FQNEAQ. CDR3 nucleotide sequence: TGTGCCAGCAGGTTAGAGTTCGAGGGCAGTTTGTACTTT. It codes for CASRLEFEGSLYF. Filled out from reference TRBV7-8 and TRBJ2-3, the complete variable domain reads GAGVSQSPRYKVAKRGQDVALRCDPISGHVSLFWYQQALGQGPEFLTYFQNEAQLDKSGLPSDRFFAERPEGSVSTLKIQRTQQEDSAVYLCASRLEFEGSLYFGPGTRLTVL.

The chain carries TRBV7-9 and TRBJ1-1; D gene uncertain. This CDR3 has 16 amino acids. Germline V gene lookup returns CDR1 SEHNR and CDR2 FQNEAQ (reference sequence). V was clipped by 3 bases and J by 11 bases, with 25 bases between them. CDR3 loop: CASSFQRSVVSDEAFF. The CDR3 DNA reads TGTGCCAGCAGCTTTCAAAGAAGCGTGGTGAGCGATGAGGCTTTCTTT.

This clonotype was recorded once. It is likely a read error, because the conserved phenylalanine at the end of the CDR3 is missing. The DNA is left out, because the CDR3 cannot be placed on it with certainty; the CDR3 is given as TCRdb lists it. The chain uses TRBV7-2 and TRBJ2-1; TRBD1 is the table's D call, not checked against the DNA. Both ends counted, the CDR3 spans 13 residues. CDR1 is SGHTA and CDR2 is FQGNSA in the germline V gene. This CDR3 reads CASSDGGIPEHCY.

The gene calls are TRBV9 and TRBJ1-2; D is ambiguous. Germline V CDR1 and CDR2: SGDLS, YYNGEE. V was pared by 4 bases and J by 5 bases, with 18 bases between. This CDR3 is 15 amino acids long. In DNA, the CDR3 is TGTGCCAGCAGCTGGGAGGTGGGCTCGATTTATGGCTACACCTTC. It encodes CASSWEVGSIYGYTF.

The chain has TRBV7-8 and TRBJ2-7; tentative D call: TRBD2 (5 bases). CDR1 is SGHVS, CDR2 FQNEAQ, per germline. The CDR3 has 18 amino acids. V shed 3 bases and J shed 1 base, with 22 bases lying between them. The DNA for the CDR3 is TGTGCCAGCAGCTTTCATGCAGACGGGAAAGCCCTGTCCTACGAGCAGTACGTC. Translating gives CASSFHADGKALSYEQYV.

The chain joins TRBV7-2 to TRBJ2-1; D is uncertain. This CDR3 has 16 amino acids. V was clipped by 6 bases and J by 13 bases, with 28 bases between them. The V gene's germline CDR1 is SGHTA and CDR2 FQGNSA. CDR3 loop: CASSYHSQYGNTFQFF. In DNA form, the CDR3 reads TGTGCCAGCAGTTACCACAGTCAATATGGCAACACTTTCCAGTTCTTC.

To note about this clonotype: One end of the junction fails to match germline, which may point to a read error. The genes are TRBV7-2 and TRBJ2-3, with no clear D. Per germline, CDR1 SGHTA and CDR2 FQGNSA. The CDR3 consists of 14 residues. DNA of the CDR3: TGTGCCAGCAGCTTAGCCGGAGCTTGCGATACGCAGCAGTTC. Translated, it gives CASSLAGACDTQQF.

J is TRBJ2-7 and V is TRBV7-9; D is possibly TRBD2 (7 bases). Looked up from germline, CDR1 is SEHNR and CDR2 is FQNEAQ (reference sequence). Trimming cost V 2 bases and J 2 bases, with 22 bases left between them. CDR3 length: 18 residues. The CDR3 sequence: CASSLHPGGLAFAYEQYV. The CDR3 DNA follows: TGTGCCAGCAGCTTACATCCCGGGGGGCTGGCTTTTGCCTACGAGCAGTACGTC.

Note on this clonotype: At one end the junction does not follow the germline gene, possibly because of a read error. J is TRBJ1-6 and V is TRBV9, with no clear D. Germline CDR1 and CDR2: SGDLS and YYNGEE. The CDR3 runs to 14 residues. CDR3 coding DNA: TGTGCCAGCAGCGCGGAGATGGGGATTACTCACGCTTACTTT. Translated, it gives CASSAEMGITHAYF.

The CDR3: CASSRGGNHEQYF. Written as DNA, the CDR3 is TGTGCCAGCAGTAGAGGGGGGAACCATGAGCAGTACTTC. The rearrangement links TRBV7-3 to TRBJ2-1; perhaps D is TRBD1 or TRBD2 (6 bases each). The J call is in doubt because the DNA end fits TRBJ2-7 better. Germline-derived CDR1 and CDR2 are SGHTA and FQGTGA. This CDR3 is 13 amino acids long.

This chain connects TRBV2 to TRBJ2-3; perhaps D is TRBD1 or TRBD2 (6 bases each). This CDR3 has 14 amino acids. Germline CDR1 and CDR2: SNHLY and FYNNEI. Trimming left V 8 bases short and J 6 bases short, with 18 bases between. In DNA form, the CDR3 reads TGTGCCAGCGGCGAAGGGGGAGGTCCCGATACGCAGTATTTT. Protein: CASGEGGGPDTQYF.

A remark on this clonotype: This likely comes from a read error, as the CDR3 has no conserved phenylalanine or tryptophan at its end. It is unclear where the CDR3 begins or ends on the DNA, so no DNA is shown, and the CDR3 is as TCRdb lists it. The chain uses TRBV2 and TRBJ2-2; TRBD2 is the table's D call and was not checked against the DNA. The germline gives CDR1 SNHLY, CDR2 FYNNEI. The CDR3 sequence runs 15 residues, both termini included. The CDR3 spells CASSESYSNQREHFV.

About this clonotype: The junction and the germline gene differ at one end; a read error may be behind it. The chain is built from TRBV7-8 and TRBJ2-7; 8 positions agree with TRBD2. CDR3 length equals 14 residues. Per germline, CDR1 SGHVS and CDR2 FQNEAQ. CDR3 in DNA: TGTGCCAGCAGCTTCACGGGAGGGGCCGATGCGCAGTATTTC. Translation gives CASSFTGGADAQYF.

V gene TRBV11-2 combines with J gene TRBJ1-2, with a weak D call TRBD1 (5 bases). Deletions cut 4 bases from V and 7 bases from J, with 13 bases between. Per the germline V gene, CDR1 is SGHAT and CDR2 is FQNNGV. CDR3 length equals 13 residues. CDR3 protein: CASSWGRAGGYTF. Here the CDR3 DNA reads TGTGCCAGCAGCTGGGGCCGTGCGGGTGGCTACACCTTC. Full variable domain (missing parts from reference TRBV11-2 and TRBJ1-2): EAGVAQSPRYKIIEKRQSVAFWCNPISGHATLYWYQQILGQGPKLLIQFQNNGVVDDSQLPKDRFSAERLKGVDSTLKIQPAKLEDSAVYLCASSWGRAGGYTFGSGTRLTVV.

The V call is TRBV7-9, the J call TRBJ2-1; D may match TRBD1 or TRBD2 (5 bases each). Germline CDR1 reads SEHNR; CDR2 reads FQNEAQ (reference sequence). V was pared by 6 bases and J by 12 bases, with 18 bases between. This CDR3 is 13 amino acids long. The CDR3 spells CASSFGGSHGQFF. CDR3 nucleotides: TGTGCCAGCAGTTTTGGGGGTAGCCACGGGCAGTTCTTC.

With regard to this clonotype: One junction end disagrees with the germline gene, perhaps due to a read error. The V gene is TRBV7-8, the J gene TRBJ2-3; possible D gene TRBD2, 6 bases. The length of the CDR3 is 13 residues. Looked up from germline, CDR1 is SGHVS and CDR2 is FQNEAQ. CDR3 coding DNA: TGTGCCAGCGGGGTCGGGGGAGGAGATACGCCGTATTTT. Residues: CASGVGGGDTPYF.